These 7 T cell receptor beta chains came from one sample sequenced in a study of T cell responses to AZD1222 COVID-19 vaccine. The assay was immunoSEQ multiplex PCR, and TCRdb's table has in-frame clones only and misses some. The sample holds 130,000 or so clones, 80% to 90% seen once. This sample comprised peripheral blood, obtained on day 0 of MenACWY control vaccination. Every receptor here comes from an adult in good health.

The J gene is TRBJ2-7, the V gene TRBV28; 7 bases fit TRBD2. The CDR3 totals 16 residues. Germline lookup yields CDR1 MDHEN and CDR2 SYDVKM. The ends lost 5 bases at V and 4 bases at J; junction bases unmatched: 14. CDR3 loop: CASSGVDGRHYYEQYF. CDR3 DNA: TGTGCCAGCAGTGGTGTAGACGGGAGGCATTATTACGAGCAGTACTTC.

The chain employs TRBV4-3 and TRBJ1-1, with D unclear. Trimming cost V 0 bases and J 3 bases, with 5 bases left between them. The CDR3 is 13 residues long. Germline V lookup: CDR1 LGHNA, CDR2 YSLEER. DNA of the CDR3: TGCGCCAGCAGCCAAGATCCATACACTGAAGCTTTCTTT. Encoded protein: CASSQDPYTEAFF.

In regard to this clone: The junction does not match germline at one end; this may be a read error. The chain recombines TRBV3-1 (or the pseudogene TRBV3-2) with TRBJ1-5; D is perhaps TRBD1 (5 bases). Germline CDR1 and CDR2: LGHDT and YNNKEL (reference sequence). The CDR3 totals 17 residues. The CDR3 DNA follows: TGTGCCAGCAGTCAAGGCGCCTCGGGGAAGGGGAATCAGCCCCAGCATTTT. Translating it yields CASSQGASGKGNQPQHF.

This chain uses TRBV9 with TRBJ2-7, with D unresolved. Germline CDR1 and CDR2: SGDLS and YYNGEE. The CDR3 is 14 amino acids. V shed 3 bases and J shed 0 bases, with 10 bases lying between them. CDR3: CASSASTDSYEQYF. CDR3 nucleotide sequence: TGTGCCAGCAGCGCCTCGACTGACTCCTACGAGCAGTACTTC.

The V and J genes are TRBV28 and TRBJ1-5; no clear D gene. V lost 3 bases and J 2 bases, leaving 8 bases between the germline ends. This CDR3 has 14 amino acids. Germline lookup yields CDR1 MDHEN and CDR2 SYDVKM. CDR3 region: CASSFIGGNQPQHF. The CDR3 DNA is TGTGCCAGCAGTTTCATCGGAGGCAATCAGCCCCAGCATTTT.

The table lists this clone with many counts. This chain uses TRBV5-6 with TRBJ1-2; D might be TRBD1 (6 bases). The CDR3 consists of 17 residues. The ends were cut back, 3 bases at V and 4 bases at J, with 22 bases in the middle. Germline CDR1 and CDR2: SGHDT and YYEEEE. In DNA form, the CDR3 reads TGTGCCAGCAGCTCACTGATCTTGGGACAACCGTTCTATGGCTACACCTTC. Protein: CASSSLILGQPFYGYTF.

The genes are TRBV12-3 or TRBV12-4 and TRBJ1-2, with unresolved D. The CDR3 consists of 12 residues. Trimming shortened V by 5 bases and J by 4 bases, and 8 bases separated the two germline ends. The CDR3 sequence: CASSDGIYGYTF. Written as DNA, the CDR3 is TGTGCCAGCAGTGACGGTATCTATGGCTACACCTTC.